Detailed here is one T cell receptor beta chain. Its antigen is currently unknown. The source of the sample is a study of beta chain features in type 1 diabetes. From germline, CDR1 is SNHLY and CDR2 FYNNEI. V lost 4 bases and J 7 bases, leaving 16 bases between the germline ends. This CDR3 spans 14 amino acids. Whole-study findings and limits: Naive, central memory and Treg TCRB repertoires seemed to resemble each other more closely in patients than they did in healthy donors. There was a moderate but significant shortening of TCRB CDR3s in all four CD4+ subsets of Type 1 diabetes patients.

Expressed TCRB transcripts were sequenced after all isolated RNA was converted to cDNA. TCRdb keeps only in-frame clones here, not all; method: immunoSEQ multiplex PCR. The sample lists hundreds of thousands of clones; approximately 28% were seen once. Sorting with CD45RO/CCR7/CD25/CD127/CD95/CD27 yielded naive, central memory, regulatory and stem-like memory CD4+ cells. The TCR was taken from a man aged 18-30 years in good health. Sequenced input: naive CD4+ T cells from blood. The chain couples TRBV2 to TRBJ1-2; possible D gene TRBD1, 6 bases. CDR3 coding DNA: TGTGCCAGCAGTGTCGTACAGGGCAAGGCTGGCTACACCTTC. Protein sequence: CASSVVQGKAGYTF.